The sequence of this TCR beta chain was determined in a study of shared clonotypes between healthy human individuals. Study-level background: Three plates were used per donor for CD4 naive, three for CD4 memory, two for CD8 naive and one for CD8 memory. General study points: The sharing of 4% to 5.5% of naive CD4 clonotypes was seen across several donors.

To note about this clone: Antigen specificity is unknown.

Profiling relied on immunoSEQ multiplex PCR, and the TCRdb table lists in-frame clones only, not all of them. The table records about 2.4 million clones, over 85% of them present only once. Both subsets, CD45RA+ naive and CD45RA-negative memory, were split from the CD4+ cells. This clonotype was sampled from a man aged 18-30 years in good health. Some clones in this sample may be carry-over from other donors' samples. Sequenced input: naive CD4+ T cells from PBMCs. Indicated subset: CD45RA+ positively selected.

This CDR3 is CASYRVDTGELFF. DNA for the CDR3: TGTGCCAGCTACAGGGTGGACACCGGGGAGCTGTTTTTT. The J gene is TRBJ2-2, the V gene TRBV5-4, with D possibly TRBD1 on 6 matching bases. This CDR3 has 13 residues. The ends were cut back, 7 bases at V and 3 bases at J, with 10 bases in the middle. The germline CDR1 and CDR2 sequences are SGHNT and YYREEE (reference sequence).